The present TCR beta chain was sequenced within a study of blood T cell repertoires in COVID-19. The length of the CDR3 is 16 residues. The V gene lost 4 bases and the J gene lost 0 bases, with 10 bases spanning the gap. Germline CDR1 MNHEY, CDR2 SMNVEV (reference sequence). Assay: immunoSEQ multiplex PCR; the TCRdb copy retains only in-frame clones and omits some. Altogether about 190,000 clones are present, less than 85% being singletons, with the ten largest covering 13%. This receptor was taken from a man aged 45 to 65 who had recovered from COVID-19. Specimen: peripheral blood. The V call is TRBV27, the J call TRBJ1-6; no clear D. CDR3 coding DNA: TGTGCCAGCAGTTCGCCTTCTAGCTCCTATAATTCACCCCTCCACTTT. Protein product: CASSSPSSSYNSPLHF.